Included here is one TCR beta chain sequence, with context. This sample was included in a study of blood T cell repertoires in COVID-19. About the study: Donors in the United States, Italy and Spain gave samples during acute or convalescent COVID-19. PBMCs, B-cell-depleted T cells, or T cells were the source of the cDNA or gDNA that made up the material.

Germline V gene sequence: CDR1 MNHNS, CDR2 SASEGT. There are 15 residues in the CDR3. V was cut by 3 bases and J by 3 bases, with 13 bases left in between. The data were produced by immunoSEQ multiplex PCR, yet TCRdb's version contains in-frame clones alone and is incomplete. The sample lists approximately 150,000 clones, more than 75% occurring once. The material sequenced was peripheral blood. The chain links TRBV6-1 to TRBJ2-3; D perhaps matches TRBD1 (6 bases). The sequence was collected from a man in his fifties or sixties with acute or convalescent COVID-19. As DNA, the CDR3 is TGTGCCAGCAGTGACATTTACCAGGGGACAGATACGCAGTATTTT. As protein: CASSDIYQGTDTQYF.